One sample yielded the 26 T cell receptor beta chains listed below, sequenced in a study of beta chain features in type 1 diabetes. Reverse transcription of all isolated RNA meant that expressed TCRB transcripts were sequenced. This table comes from immunoSEQ multiplex PCR, and its TCRdb copy is limited to in-frame clones, with some not included. The sample lists 200,000 to 250,000 clones, roughly a tenth occurring once. The sample consisted of central memory CD4+ T cells from blood. The receptors were sampled from a man aged 18 to 29 in good health.

This clone appeared a few times. This sample also contains other DNA sequences that code for the same CDR3. This rearrangement joins TRBV18 to TRBJ2-7, with 12 nucleotides matching TRBD1. Per germline, CDR1 KGHSH and CDR2 LQKENI. Trimming took 3 bases from V and 5 from J; bases not matched to a gene: 2. The CDR3 runs 14 residues. The CDR3 DNA follows: TGTGCCAGCTCACCCGGGACAGGGGGCGACGAGCAGTACTTC. It codes for CASSPGTGGDEQYF.

This chain joins TRBV9 and TRBJ2-4; D is ambiguous. Trimming removed 4 bases at V and 4 bases at J, with 15 bases between. The V gene's germline CDR1 is SGDLS and CDR2 YYNGEE. This CDR3 has 15 amino acids. CDR3: CASSPRAGRKNIQYF. The DNA for the CDR3 is TGTGCCAGCAGCCCCAGAGCAGGCCGAAAAAACATTCAGTACTTC.

This rearrangement joins TRBV15 to TRBJ2-1; D possibly corresponds to TRBD2 (5 bases). Germline V gene sequence: CDR1 LNHNV, CDR2 YYDKDF (reference sequence). The length of the CDR3 is 16 residues. V lost 1 base and J 1 base, leaving 11 bases between the germline ends. The CDR3: CATSRVSDRSYNEQFF. CDR3 DNA: TGTGCCACCAGCAGAGTTAGCGACCGATCCTACAATGAGCAGTTCTTC.

The rearrangement uses TRBV7-3 and TRBJ2-5; D is unclear. From germline, CDR1 is SGHTA and CDR2 FQGTGA. With 2 bases removed from V and 0 bases from J, the gap between germline ends came to 10 bases. This CDR3 comprises 15 residues. The CDR3, as DNA: TGTGCCAGCAGCTTACAGCCAGCAAACCAAGAGACCCAGTACTTC. Translation: CASSLQPANQETQYF.

The chain combines TRBV7-2 with TRBJ1-1; D call uncertain. CDR3 length equals 14 residues. Germline V gives CDR1 SGHTA, CDR2 FQGNSA. Deletions cut 2 bases from V and 5 bases from J, with 12 bases between. Here the CDR3 DNA reads TGTGCCAGCAGCTTAATCCAATCGGGTACTGAAGCTTTCTTT. Its protein is CASSLIQSGTEAFF.

The rearrangement joins TRBV11-2 to TRBJ1-1; no clear D. The V gene lost 3 bases and the J gene lost 1 base, with 6 bases spanning the gap. Per germline, CDR1 SGHAT and CDR2 FQNNGV. The length of the CDR3 is 13 residues. The chain's CDR3 is CASSFSANTEAFF. The CDR3 DNA is TGTGCCAGCAGCTTTTCGGCGAACACTGAAGCTTTCTTT. The variable domain in full, completed from reference TRBV11-2 and TRBJ1-1, reads EAGVAQSPRYKIIEKRQSVAFWCNPISGHATLYWYQQILGQGPKLLIQFQNNGVVDDSQLPKDRFSAERLKGVDSTLKIQPAKLEDSAVYLCASSFSANTEAFFGQGTRLTVV.

V gene TRBV29-1 combines with J gene TRBJ2-7, with D tentatively TRBD2 (6 bases). The CDR3 length is 15 residues. Trimming took off 6 bases at V and 0 bases at J, with 18 bases between the two ends. The V gene's germline CDR1 is SQVTM and CDR2 ANQGSEA. The CDR3 here is CSVALGGSRSYEQYF. CDR3 bases: TGCAGCGTCGCTCTGGGGGGATCTCGCTCCTACGAGCAGTACTTC.

This chain connects TRBV30 to TRBJ2-7; 10 bases map to TRBD1. The J segment lost 3 bases and the V segment lost 4 bases, leaving 6 bases of the junction unmatched. Germline V lookup: CDR1 GTSNPN, CDR2 SVGIG (reference sequence). This CDR3 contains 14 residues. This CDR3 reads CAWTGQGGFYEQYF. As DNA, the CDR3 is TGTGCCTGGACCGGACAGGGGGGATTCTACGAGCAGTACTTC.

This clone was picked up a small number of times. The chain joins TRBV7-2 to TRBJ2-5; perhaps D is TRBD1 or TRBD2 (6 bases each). Near its end, the DNA agrees better with TRBJ2-7, so the J call may be wrong. Germline lookup yields CDR1 SGHTA and CDR2 FQGNSA. The CDR3 covers 13 residues. In nucleotides, the CDR3 is TGTGCCAGCAGCTTAGGGGGGGCCCTCGAGCAGTACTTC. Its translation: CASSLGGALEQYF.

This clone came up a few times. The chain links TRBV6-5 to TRBJ2-5, with 7 positions matching TRBD2. The germline gives CDR1 MNHEY, CDR2 SVGAGI. The V segment lost 5 bases and the J segment 5 bases; nucleotides outside the gene matches: 11. The CDR3 covers 15 residues. CDR3 nucleotide sequence: TGTGCCAGCAGTCCAAGGACGCGGGGGAGGGAGACCCAGTACTTC. This sequence encodes CASSPRTRGRETQYF.

This sequence joins TRBV7-2 and TRBJ2-3; possible D gene TRBD1, 5 bases. CDR3 size: 16 residues. CDR1 is SGHTA and CDR2 is FQGNSA in the germline V gene. The V gene lost 0 bases and the J gene lost 0 bases, with 10 bases spanning the gap. The CDR3 loop is CASSLAGLTSTDTQYF. The CDR3 DNA reads as TGTGCCAGCAGCTTAGCGGGGCTAACTAGCACAGATACGCAGTATTTT.

The rearrangement joins TRBV7-2 to TRBJ2-6; D is uncertain. CDR1 is SGHTA, CDR2 FQGNSA, per germline. Trimming shortened V by 5 bases and J by 0 bases, and 11 bases separated the two germline ends. There are 16 residues in the CDR3. The CDR3: CASSLRPASGANVLTF. CDR3 in DNA: TGTGCCAGCAGCCTGAGACCGGCCTCTGGGGCCAACGTCCTGACTTTC. Based on the CDR3 plus reference TRBV7-2 and TRBJ2-6, the full variable domain is GAGVSQSPSNKVTEKGKDVELRCDPISGHTALYWYRQSLGQGLEFLIYFQGNSAPDKSGLPSDRFSAERTGGSVSTLTIQRTQQEDSAVYLCASSLRPASGANVLTFGAGSRLTVL.

This clone appeared once. The chain recombines TRBV4-1 with TRBJ2-7; 7 bases are a match to TRBD1. V lost 0 bases to trimming and J lost 6 bases; unmatched junction nucleotides: 2. The germline V gene has CDR1 MGHRA and CDR2 YSYEKL. This CDR3 is 13 amino acids long. This chain's CDR3 is CASSQDRDSEQYF. In DNA, the CDR3 is TGCGCCAGCAGCCAAGATAGGGACAGCGAGCAGTACTTC.

This clone was picked up a small number of times. V gene TRBV7-8 combines with J gene TRBJ2-7; weak D call: TRBD2 (6 bases). Trimming stripped 4 bases from V and 0 bases from J, with 13 bases between. The CDR3 covers 15 residues. CDR1 is SGHVS and CDR2 is FQNEAQ in the germline V gene. The CDR3 bases are TGTGCCAGCAGCTCCGCCGGGACTGGCTCCTACGAGCAGTACTTC. Residues: CASSSAGTGSYEQYF.

This clone was seen repeatedly, ten times or more. The chain carries TRBV28 and TRBJ2-1; TRBD2 agrees at 14 bases. Trimming took 7 bases from V and 10 from J; bases not matched to a gene: 12. Looked up from germline, CDR1 is MDHEN and CDR2 is SYDVKM. This CDR3 has 16 amino acids. CDR3 in DNA: TGTGCCAGCACCTTACCCGGGACTAGCGGGAGACGGGAGCAGTTCTTC. This translates into CASTLPGTSGRREQFF.

V is TRBV4-3 and J is TRBJ2-5; no clear D gene. V dropped 4 bases and J dropped 0 bases, with 3 bases sitting between them. Germline V gene data show CDR1 as LGHNA and CDR2 as YSLEER. This CDR3 is 12 amino acids long. The DNA for the CDR3 is TGCGCCAGCAGCCGAGACCAAGAGACCCAGTACTTC. This codes for CASSRDQETQYF.

This clone occurred a few times. The chain joins TRBV27 to TRBJ2-3, with a weak D call TRBD2 (5 bases). The CDR3 loop spans 14 amino acids. The germline V and J ends were trimmed by 6 bases and 1 base, with 11 bases remaining between them. Germline values: CDR1 MNHEY, CDR2 SMNVEV (reference sequence). The CDR3 DNA is TGTGCCAGCAGCATCAAAGCGGGCACAGATACGCAGTATTTT. It specifies CASSIKAGTDTQYF.

This clone was detected a few times. Here the CDR3 reads CASSSPGGTYNEQFF. For the CDR3, the DNA is TGTGCCAGCAGCTCCCCCGGCGGGACCTACAATGAGCAGTTCTTC. V is TRBV11-2 and J is TRBJ2-1; weak D call: TRBD2 (6 bases). The V gene's germline CDR1 is SGHAT and CDR2 FQNNGV. V lost 4 bases and J 2 bases, leaving 12 bases between the germline ends. This CDR3 contains 15 residues.

This clone was counted at least ten times. The V and J genes are TRBV7-9 and TRBJ2-7; no firm D call. This CDR3 has 13 amino acids. Trimming left V 3 bases short and J 6 bases short, with 12 bases between. Germline loops: CDR1 SEHNR, CDR2 FQNEAQ (reference sequence). The DNA of the CDR3 is TGTGCCAGCAGCTTCGTCCCGTCCGGCGAGCAGTACTTC. Encoded protein: CASSFVPSGEQYF.

This clone has more than one count but fewer than ten. The chain combines TRBV27 with TRBJ2-1; 9 nucleotides line up with TRBD2. Germline loops: CDR1 MNHEY, CDR2 SMNVEV (reference sequence). The junction had 10 bases not matched to a gene; V was cut back by 6 bases and J by 4 bases. CDR3 length equals 16 residues. Here the CDR3 reads CASSPQSSGRYNEQFF. CDR3 nucleotides: TGTGCCAGCAGCCCCCAGTCCAGCGGGAGGTACAATGAGCAGTTCTTC.

The J gene is TRBJ2-1, the V gene TRBV19; 11 bases line up with TRBD2. Germline trimming cut 3 bases from V and 8 bases from J; bases unmatched to any gene: 9. The CDR3 extends over 16 amino acids. Germline-derived CDR1 and CDR2 are LNHDA and SQIVND (reference sequence). CDR3 DNA: TGTGCCAGTAGTATCGAACTAGCGGGAGTCAGCGATGAGCAGTTCTTC. Encoded protein: CASSIELAGVSDEQFF.

This clone was detected a few times. The chain uses TRBV6-5 and TRBJ1-2; tentative D call: TRBD1 (6 bases). The V end was cut by 6 bases, the J end by 4 bases, with 15 bases between. This CDR3 region has 14 residues. CDR1 is MNHEY and CDR2 is SVGAGI in the germline V gene. CDR3 nucleotide sequence: TGTGCCAGCAGCGTCGACAGGAGCCCCTATGGCTACACCTTC. It is translated as CASSVDRSPYGYTF.

The rearrangement uses TRBV30 and TRBJ2-5, with 9 bases lining up with TRBD2. The J call may be wrong; the DNA end is better matched by TRBJ2-7. Germline V gene data show CDR1 as GTSNPN and CDR2 as SVGIG (reference sequence). The CDR3 is made up of 16 amino acids. In DNA form, the CDR3 reads TGTGCCTGGAGTCTCAAAGGCGGGAGGGGTTCCTACGAGCAGTACTTC. This gives the protein CAWSLKGGRGSYEQYF.

This clone turned up a few times. V gene TRBV5-1 combines with J gene TRBJ1-1, with a weak D call TRBD1 (6 bases). Germline CDR1 and CDR2: SGHRS and YFSETQ. This CDR3 has 16 residues. Trimming stripped 4 bases from V and 2 bases from J, with 18 bases between. CDR3 sequence: CASSPLQGLVNTEAFF. In DNA, the CDR3 is TGCGCCAGCAGCCCGCTACAGGGCCTGGTTAACACTGAAGCTTTCTTT.

This clone was counted a few times. The chain has TRBV29-1 and TRBJ2-5; 10 nucleotides align to TRBD2. CDR1 SQVTM and CDR2 ANQGSEA come from the germline V gene. With V trimmed by 3 bases and J by 7 bases, 20 bases remained unmatched. The CDR3 consists of 18 residues. The CDR3 sequence: CSVDVRPSGSLLTRTQYF. The DNA for the CDR3 is TGCAGCGTTGATGTCCGGCCTAGCGGGAGCCTCCTAACTCGGACCCAGTACTTC.

Only a few counts were recorded for this clone. The chain is built from TRBV6-6 and TRBJ2-7; D not certain. CDR1 is MNHNY and CDR2 is SVGAGI in the germline V gene (reference sequence). The CDR3 loop spans 13 amino acids. Trimming took 0 bases from V and 3 from J, leaving 6 bases between them. The CDR3 DNA sequence: TGTGCCAGCAGTTACTCGGAACGCTACGAGCAGTACTTC. The encoded protein is CASSYSERYEQYF.